These 24 T cell receptor beta chains were all obtained from the same sample, sequenced in a study of blood T cells in healthy people across ages. The authors ran a second PCR of about 6 to 11 cycles using a sample-barcoded 5' primer and a J-beta primer mix. Each CDR3 protein gets one entry after TCRdb re-called the 5' RACE reads with MiXCR. The data hold some 1.6 million distinct CDR3 sequences, with about 31% observed a single time. Sequencing input: blood. All receptors derive from a woman in her twenties or thirties in good health.

This chain connects TRBV30 to TRBJ2-7, with a tentative D call TRBD2 (5 bases). The germline V gene encodes CDR1 GTSNPN and CDR2 SVGIG (reference sequence). V lost 3 bases, J lost 2 bases, and 14 bases lay in between. This CDR3 spans 14 amino acids. CDR3 region: CAWSATGIAYEQYF. The CDR3 nucleotides read TGTGCCTGGAGCGCGACGGGAATCGCCTACGAGCAGTACTTC.

This clonotype appeared a few times. This rearrangement joins TRBV5-1 to TRBJ1-2; D is perhaps TRBD1 (5 bases). The CDR3 totals 13 residues. Germline CDR1 SGHRS, CDR2 YFSETQ. V dropped 4 bases and J dropped 6 bases, with 13 bases sitting between them. CDR3 in amino acids: CASSPTIGDGYTF. The CDR3 DNA is TGCGCCAGCAGCCCGACAATAGGGGATGGCTACACCTTC.

This clonotype was counted ten times or more. V is TRBV20-1 and J is TRBJ2-1; TRBD2 matches at 7 bases. J was trimmed by 6 bases and V by 3 bases; bases with no gene match: 5. This CDR3 contains 13 residues. Per the germline V gene, CDR1 is DFQATT and CDR2 is SNEGSKA (reference sequence). The CDR3 sequence is CSASLAEPNEQFF. CDR3 nucleotides: TGCAGTGCTAGTCTAGCGGAGCCCAATGAGCAGTTCTTC.

About this clonotype itself: An end of the junction does not agree with germline; a read error may underlie this. The chain carries TRBV3-1 and TRBJ2-1, with 7 bases that match TRBD2. The CDR3 is made up of 15 amino acids. CDR1 and CDR2 from the germline V gene are LGHDT and YNNKEL (reference sequence). The CDR3 region is CASSRNGRPYNEQFF. The CDR3 region has the DNA TGTGCCAGCAGCCGGAACGGGAGGCCCTATAATGAGCAGTTCTTC.

The V call is TRBV9, the J call TRBJ2-1; unclear D gene. Germline V gene sequence: CDR1 SGDLS, CDR2 YYNGEE. V lost 0 bases and J 2 bases, leaving 12 bases between the germline ends. The CDR3 totals 16 residues. The CDR3 sequence: CASSVVASSAYNEQFF. The DNA for the CDR3 is TGTGCCAGCAGCGTAGTGGCCAGCTCGGCCTACAATGAGCAGTTCTTC.

This clonotype was counted ten times or more. This chain uses TRBV5-5 with TRBJ2-7, with D possibly TRBD1 on 6 matching bases. Germline CDR1 SGHKS, CDR2 YYEKEE (reference sequence). With 2 bases removed from V and 1 base from J, the gap between germline ends came to 13 bases. The CDR3 is made up of 15 amino acids. The CDR3: CASSLISTGSYEQYF. Here the CDR3 DNA reads TGTGCCAGCAGCTTAATTTCGACAGGATCCTACGAGCAGTACTTC.

This clonotype was seen a handful of times. This chain joins TRBV20-1 and TRBJ1-5; D remains ambiguous. Germline CDR1 reads DFQATT; CDR2 reads SNEGSKA (reference sequence). The germline V and J ends were trimmed by 3 bases and 7 bases, with 16 bases remaining between them. The CDR3 contains 14 residues. The chain's CDR3 is CSASFLQESQPQHF. CDR3 nucleotides: TGCAGTGCTAGTTTTCTCCAGGAGAGCCAGCCCCAGCATTTT.

Concerning this clonotype itself: One junction end disagrees with the germline gene, perhaps due to a read error. The CDR3 is CASSFRLAGPPSTDTRYF. CDR3 DNA: TGTGCCAGCAGCTTTAGGCTAGCGGGGCCACCTAGCACAGATACGCGGTATTTT. The chain employs TRBV7-2 and TRBJ2-3, with 9 nucleotides matching TRBD2. The CDR3 runs 18 residues. CDR1 and CDR2 (germline): SGHTA, FQGNSA.

J is TRBJ1-2 and V is TRBV20-1, with a possible D match to TRBD1 (5 bases). Trimming stripped 3 bases from V and 7 bases from J, with 21 bases between. CDR3 size: 15 residues. Germline lookup yields CDR1 DFQATT and CDR2 SNEGSKA (reference sequence). DNA for the CDR3: TGCAGTGCTAGGGACTGGGATCTTGGGGCTAGTGGCTACACCTTC. Translating it yields CSARDWDLGASGYTF.

This clonotype was picked up a small number of times. The rearrangement uses TRBV7-3 and TRBJ2-6; D is unclear. Per germline, CDR1 SGHTA and CDR2 FQGTGA. The CDR3 covers 16 residues. Trimming removed 1 base from V and 0 bases from J, with 7 bases in between. The CDR3, as DNA: TGTGCCAGCAGCTTAATTGGGATCTCTGGGGCCAACGTCCTGACTTTC. The encoded protein is CASSLIGISGANVLTF.

The CDR3 coding sequence is TGCGCCAGCAGCGGGGGACAGAGGTACGAGCAGTACTTC. Its protein is CASSGGQRYEQYF. J is TRBJ2-7 and V is TRBV5-1, with 7 bases matching TRBD1. CDR3 length: 13 residues. The junction had 5 bases not matched to a gene; V was cut back by 4 bases and J by 4 bases. Germline CDR1 and CDR2: SGHRS and YFSETQ.

The chain employs TRBV21-1 and TRBJ1-5. TRBV21-1 is listed as a pseudogene. The CDR3 has 16 residues. The CDR3: CASSSITLYSNQPQHF. The CDR3 DNA reads as TGTGCCAGCAGCAGTATAACACTTTATAGCAATCAGCCCCAGCATTTT.

V gene TRBV7-6 combines with J gene TRBJ2-7; 8 bases align to TRBD2. J lost 6 bases, V lost 5 bases, and 12 bases had no gene match. The CDR3 sequence is 15 residues long. Germline-derived CDR1 and CDR2 are SGHVS and FNYEAQ. The CDR3 loop reads CASSRPGRGISEQYF. In DNA, the CDR3 is TGTGCCAGCAGCCGCCCCGGGAGGGGAATTTCCGAGCAGTACTTC.

The rearrangement uses TRBV5-1 and TRBJ1-2, with a weak D call TRBD1 (5 bases). CDR1 is SGHRS and CDR2 is YFSETQ in the germline V gene. Trimming shortened V by 0 bases and J by 6 bases, and 15 bases separated the two germline ends. This CDR3 contains 15 residues. The CDR3 nucleotides read TGCGCCAGCAGCTTGGCGGGACTACTCACGAATGGCTACACCTTC. It translates to CASSLAGLLTNGYTF. Combining the CDR3 with reference TRBV5-1 and TRBJ1-2 gives the whole variable domain KAGVTQTPRYLIKTRGQQVTLSCSPISGHRSVSWYQQTPGQGLQFLFEYFSETQRNKGNFPGRFSGRQFSNSRSEMNVSTLELGDSALYLCASSLAGLLTNGYTFGSGTRLTVV.

This clonotype was seen only a few times. The chain is built from TRBV20-1 and TRBJ2-1; D gene unclear. Germline assignment: CDR1 DFQATT and CDR2 SNEGSKA (reference sequence). With 1 base removed from V and 4 bases from J, the gap between germline ends came to 11 bases. This CDR3 has 14 amino acids. The CDR3: CSARGRNKYNEQFF. CDR3 bases: TGCAGTGCTAGAGGTAGGAATAAGTACAATGAGCAGTTCTTC.

This clonotype was counted between two and nine times. The chain employs TRBV27 and TRBJ1-2; 7 bases are a match to TRBD1. Looked up from germline, CDR1 is MNHEY and CDR2 is SMNVEV (reference sequence). The trim removed 5 bases at V and 4 bases at J, leaving 7 bases unmatched. The CDR3 runs 14 residues. The CDR3 reads CASSPGQEGYGYTF. As DNA, the CDR3 is TGTGCCAGCAGTCCAGGACAGGAGGGCTATGGCTACACCTTC.

This clonotype was counted only a few times. The chain has TRBV6-1 and TRBJ2-7; D might be TRBD1 or TRBD2, each matching 7 bases. This CDR3 region has 14 residues. The V gene lost 9 bases and the J gene lost 7 bases, with 22 bases spanning the gap. CDR1 is MNHNS and CDR2 is SASEGT in the germline V gene. CDR3 nucleotides: TGTGCCAGTCAGGGGGGGCTAGCGGACCGGGAGCAGTACTTC. It is translated as CASQGGLADREQYF.

This clonotype appeared once. V and J are TRBV30 and TRBJ2-1; maybe TRBD1 (5 bases). Trimming left V 3 bases short and J 6 bases short, with 12 bases between. The CDR3 is 13 residues long. Germline V gene data show CDR1 as GTSNPN and CDR2 as SVGIG (reference sequence). CDR3 residues: CAWRVPGRNEQFF. As DNA, the CDR3 is TGTGCCTGGAGGGTTCCAGGGCGCAATGAGCAGTTCTTC.

For this clonotype: This could be a read error, since a much larger clone is one nucleotide away. The chain carries TRBV29-1 and TRBJ2-5; 8 bases align to TRBD1. V lost 6 bases and J lost 4; bases outside the gene matches: 10. Germline V gene lookup returns CDR1 SQVTM and CDR2 ANQGSEA. The CDR3 contains 14 residues. The CDR3 nucleotides read TGCAGCGTCCTTCTGGGAGACAGGGGAGAGACCCAGTACTTC. Amino acids: CSVLLGDRGETQYF.

The J gene is TRBJ2-3, the V gene TRBV2, with 7 bases that match TRBD1. The CDR3 runs to 13 residues. With V trimmed by 6 bases and J by 5 bases, 5 bases remained unmatched. CDR1 and CDR2 (germline): SNHLY, FYNNEI. CDR3 DNA sequence: TGTGCCAGCAGAAGACAGGGCAAAGATACGCAGTATTTT. This codes for CASRRQGKDTQYF.

The V and J genes are TRBV4-1 and TRBJ1-5; possible D gene TRBD1, 5 bases. V lost 6 bases and J lost 4, with 16 bases in between. Germline V CDR1 and CDR2: MGHRA, YSYEKL. CDR3 length: 15 residues. CDR3 nucleotide sequence: TGCGCCAGCAGTCTTATCCCGGGACGTAATCAGCCCCAGCATTTT. Encoded protein: CASSLIPGRNQPQHF.

The genes are TRBV7-2 and TRBJ2-1; D not certain. Deletions cut 1 base from V and 5 bases from J, with 9 bases between. Germline values: CDR1 SGHTA, CDR2 FQGNSA. This CDR3 contains 14 residues. The CDR3 loop reads CASSLDLANNEQFF. The CDR3, as DNA: TGTGCCAGCAGCTTAGATCTCGCCAACAATGAGCAGTTCTTC.

The chain joins TRBV20-1 to TRBJ2-7, with 7 bases identical to TRBD1. The J segment lost 3 bases and the V segment lost 5 bases, leaving 7 bases of the junction unmatched. The CDR3 loop spans 13 amino acids. The germline V gene encodes CDR1 DFQATT and CDR2 SNEGSKA (reference sequence). CDR3 sequence: CSAVRGPGYEQYF. CDR3 in DNA: TGCAGTGCTGTGAGGGGGCCGGGCTACGAGCAGTACTTC.

This clonotype was counted a few times. The chain joins TRBV4-1 to TRBJ1-2; the D gene is possibly TRBD1 (6 bases). The V end was cut by 4 bases, the J end by 8 bases, with 23 bases between. The germline gives CDR1 MGHRA, CDR2 YSYEKL. CDR3 length: 16 amino acids. CDR3 residues: CASSRPGQVINKGYTF. In nucleotides, the CDR3 is TGCGCCAGCAGCCGTCCGGGACAAGTCATAAACAAGGGCTACACCTTC.